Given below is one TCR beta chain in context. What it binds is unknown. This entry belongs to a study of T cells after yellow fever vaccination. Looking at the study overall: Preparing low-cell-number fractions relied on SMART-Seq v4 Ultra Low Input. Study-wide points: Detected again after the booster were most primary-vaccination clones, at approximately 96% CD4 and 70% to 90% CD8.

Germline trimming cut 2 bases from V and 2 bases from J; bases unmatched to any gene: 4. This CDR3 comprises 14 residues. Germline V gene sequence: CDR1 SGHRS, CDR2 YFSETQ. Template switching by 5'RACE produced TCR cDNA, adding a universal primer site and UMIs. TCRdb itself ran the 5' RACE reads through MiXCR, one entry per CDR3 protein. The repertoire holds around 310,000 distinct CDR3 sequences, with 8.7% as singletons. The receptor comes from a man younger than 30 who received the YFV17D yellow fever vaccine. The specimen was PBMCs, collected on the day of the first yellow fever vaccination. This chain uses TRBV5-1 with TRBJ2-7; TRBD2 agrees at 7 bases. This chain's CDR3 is CASSLSSGAYEQYF. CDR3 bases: TGCGCCAGCAGCTTATCAAGCGGGGCCTACGAGCAGTACTTC.